Following are 16 T cell receptor beta chains from one sample sequenced in a study of blood T cell repertoires in COVID-19. Profiling relied on immunoSEQ multiplex PCR, and the TCRdb table lists in-frame clones only, not all of them. The table has about 30,000 clones, around 87% seen once. The source material was peripheral blood. Source of these receptors: a man aged 60 to 69 with active COVID-19.

The rearrangement joins TRBV5-5 to TRBJ1-1; D gene uncertain. The CDR3 extends over 14 amino acids. Trimming took 4 bases from V and 1 from J, leaving 11 bases between them. Looked up from germline, CDR1 is SGHKS and CDR2 is YYEKEE (reference sequence). CDR3 nucleotide sequence: TGTGCCAGCAGCATCCGTTCGGGGAACACTGAAGCTTTCTTT. Amino acids: CASSIRSGNTEAFF.

The V call is TRBV3-1 (or the pseudogene TRBV3-2), the J call TRBJ2-1; 7 nucleotides match TRBD2. CDR1 is LGHDT, CDR2 YNNKEL, per germline (reference sequence). V was pared by 0 bases and J by 4 bases, with 6 bases of the junction left unmatched. The length of the CDR3 is 16 residues. The CDR3 bases are TGTGCCAGCAGCCAAGACCTCGGGGGAGGGTACAATGAGCAGTTCTTC. It specifies CASSQDLGGGYNEQFF.

The table lists this clone with a few counts. The genes are TRBV7-3 and TRBJ1-1; maybe TRBD1 (5 bases). Trimming took off 1 base at V and 4 bases at J, with 16 bases between the two ends. CDR1 SGHTA and CDR2 FQGTGA come from the germline V gene. The CDR3 is 16 residues long. CDR3 sequence (DNA): TGTGCCAGCAGCTTAAACTCAGGGATAAGGGGCACTGAAGCTTTCTTT. Translated, it gives CASSLNSGIRGTEAFF.

The chain couples TRBV2 to TRBJ1-4; D is possibly TRBD1 (5 bases). V shed 1 base and J shed 7 bases, with 13 bases lying between them. Germline CDR1 and CDR2: SNHLY and FYNNEI. The CDR3 loop spans 15 amino acids. CDR3 residues: CASSEDKGGAEKLFF. The DNA for the CDR3 is TGTGCCAGCAGTGAAGACAAGGGAGGGGCTGAAAAACTGTTTTTT.

Here the CDR3 DNA reads TGTGCCAGCAGCCAAGATCTGAGGACAGGGGGTGGAGATACGCAGTATTTT. Protein: CASSQDLRTGGGDTQYF. V is TRBV3-1 (or the pseudogene TRBV3-2) and J is TRBJ2-3; 10 nucleotides align to TRBD1. Germline trimming cut 0 bases from V and 5 bases from J; bases unmatched to any gene: 8. CDR3 length equals 17 residues. Germline V lookup: CDR1 LGHDT, CDR2 YNNKEL (reference sequence).

This chain joins TRBV28 and TRBJ1-6; the D gene is possibly TRBD1 (6 bases). This CDR3 is built from 18 residues. V lost 6 bases, J lost 0 bases, and 18 bases lay in between. Germline CDR1 is MDHEN and CDR2 is SYDVKM. The DNA for the CDR3 is TGTGCCAGCAGCTCGGGACACCGAGGTCGCTCCTATAATTCACCCCTCCACTTT. Amino acids: CASSSGHRGRSYNSPLHF.

The chain employs TRBV18 and TRBJ2-7; D remains ambiguous. In germline, CDR1 is KGHSH, CDR2 LQKENI. The germline V and J ends were trimmed by 0 bases and 2 bases, with 8 bases remaining between them. This CDR3 comprises 14 residues. CDR3 loop: CASSPPPGTYEQYF. CDR3 nucleotides: TGTGCCAGCTCACCACCGCCAGGAACCTACGAGCAGTACTTC.

This clone was seen only a few times. The chain joins TRBV9 to TRBJ1-6; TRBD1 is a possible D gene (6 bases). CDR3 length: 15 residues. Germline values: CDR1 SGDLS, CDR2 YYNGEE. Trimming pared 4 bases from V and 6 bases from J, leaving 14 bases between. The chain's CDR3 is CASSTYRVPNSPLHF. The DNA of the CDR3 is TGTGCCAGCAGCACTTACAGGGTCCCTAATTCACCCCTCCACTTT.

The CDR3, as DNA: TGTGCCAGCAGCTTGGGGGACAGGGTTTCCGACGAGCAGTACTTC. It is translated as CASSLGDRVSDEQYF. The chain couples TRBV5-8 to TRBJ2-7, with 9 positions matching TRBD1. This CDR3 has 15 residues. The germline V gene has CDR1 SGHTS and CDR2 YDEGEE. V dropped 0 bases and J dropped 5; count of bases not matched to a gene: 6. Full variable domain (missing parts from reference TRBV5-8 and TRBJ2-7): EAGVTQSPTHLIKTRGQQATLRCSPISGHTSVYWYQQALGLGLQFLLWYDEGEERNRGNFPPRFSGRQFPNYSSELNVNALELEDSALYLCASSLGDRVSDEQYFGPGTRLTVT.

The rearrangement links TRBV3-1 (or the pseudogene TRBV3-2) to TRBJ1-1, with D possibly matching TRBD1 (5 bases). Germline V gives CDR1 LGHDT, CDR2 YNNKEL (reference sequence). The ends were cut back, 2 bases at V and 0 bases at J, with 10 bases in the middle. The CDR3 runs to 15 residues. CDR3 sequence: CASSQLVTVNTEAFF. In DNA, the CDR3 is TGTGCCAGCAGCCAATTGGTGACAGTGAACACTGAAGCTTTCTTT.

This clone has only a few counts. The V call is TRBV5-1, the J call TRBJ2-1; the D gene is possibly TRBD2 (7 bases). V was clipped by 0 bases and J by 9 bases, with 19 bases between them. The CDR3 length is 16 residues. Germline V gives CDR1 SGHRS, CDR2 YFSETQ. The DNA for the CDR3 is TGCGCCAGCAGCTTGGCCCCGGGGGGCAGTTCAGGTGAGCAGTTCTTC. It translates to CASSLAPGGSSGEQFF.

J is TRBJ2-7 and V is TRBV3-1 (or the pseudogene TRBV3-2); 8 bases align to TRBD1. Germline V lookup: CDR1 LGHDT, CDR2 YNNKEL (reference sequence). Trimming took 4 bases from V and 4 from J; bases not matched to a gene: 3. This CDR3 has 13 residues. The CDR3 loop is CASSPGQEYEQYF. For the CDR3, the DNA is TGTGCCAGCAGCCCGGGACAGGAGTACGAGCAGTACTTC.

Here the CDR3 DNA reads TGTGCCAGCAAGGCCAGGGTAGGGACAGATACGCAGTATTTT. This gives the protein CASKARVGTDTQYF. The chain employs TRBV6-6 and TRBJ2-3; weak D call: TRBD1 (5 bases). Germline CDR1 MNHNY, CDR2 SVGAGI (reference sequence). CDR3 length: 14 amino acids. V lost 7 bases, J lost 3 bases, and 14 bases lay in between.

A single count supports this clone. The rearrangement links TRBV19 to TRBJ2-1; TRBD1 matches at 11 bases. Trimming removed 5 bases from V and 5 bases from J; junction bases left unmatched: 8. CDR1 and CDR2 (germline): LNHDA, SQIVND (reference sequence). The CDR3 length is 16 residues. CDR3 sequence reads: CASSSKDRGRNNEQFF. The CDR3 DNA reads TGTGCCAGTAGTTCCAAGGACAGGGGGCGGAACAATGAGCAGTTCTTC.

The chain couples TRBV19 to TRBJ2-7; D perhaps matches TRBD1 (6 bases). The CDR3 covers 15 residues. The germline CDR1 and CDR2 sequences are LNHDA and SQIVND (reference sequence). Trimming removed 5 bases from V and 2 bases from J, with 16 bases in between. CDR3 sequence: CASSVQIGTTYEQYF. CDR3 nucleotide sequence: TGTGCCAGTAGTGTGCAGATTGGGACAACCTACGAGCAGTACTTC.

The chain has TRBV6-5 and TRBJ1-2; D uncertain. Trimming took 6 bases from V and 6 from J, leaving 20 bases between them. The CDR3 is 15 amino acids. Germline assignment: CDR1 MNHEY and CDR2 SVGAGI. DNA of the CDR3: TGTGCCAGCAGCCGACCCGGGGTAGGGAGCAATGGCTACACCTTC. Protein: CASSRPGVGSNGYTF.